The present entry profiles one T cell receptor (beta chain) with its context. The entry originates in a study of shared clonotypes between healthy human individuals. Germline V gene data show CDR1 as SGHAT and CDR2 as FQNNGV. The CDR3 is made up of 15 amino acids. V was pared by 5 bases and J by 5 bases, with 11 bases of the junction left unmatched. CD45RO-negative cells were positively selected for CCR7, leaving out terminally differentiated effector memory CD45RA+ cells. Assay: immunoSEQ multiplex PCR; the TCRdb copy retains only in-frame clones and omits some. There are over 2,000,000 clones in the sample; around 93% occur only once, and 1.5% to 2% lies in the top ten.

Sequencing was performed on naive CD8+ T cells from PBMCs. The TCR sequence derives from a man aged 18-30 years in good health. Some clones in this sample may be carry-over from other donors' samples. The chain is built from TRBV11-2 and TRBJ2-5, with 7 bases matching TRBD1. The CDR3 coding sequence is TGTGCCAGCAGCGACACCGACAGGGTTCATGAGACCCAGTACTTC. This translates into CASSDTDRVHETQYF.